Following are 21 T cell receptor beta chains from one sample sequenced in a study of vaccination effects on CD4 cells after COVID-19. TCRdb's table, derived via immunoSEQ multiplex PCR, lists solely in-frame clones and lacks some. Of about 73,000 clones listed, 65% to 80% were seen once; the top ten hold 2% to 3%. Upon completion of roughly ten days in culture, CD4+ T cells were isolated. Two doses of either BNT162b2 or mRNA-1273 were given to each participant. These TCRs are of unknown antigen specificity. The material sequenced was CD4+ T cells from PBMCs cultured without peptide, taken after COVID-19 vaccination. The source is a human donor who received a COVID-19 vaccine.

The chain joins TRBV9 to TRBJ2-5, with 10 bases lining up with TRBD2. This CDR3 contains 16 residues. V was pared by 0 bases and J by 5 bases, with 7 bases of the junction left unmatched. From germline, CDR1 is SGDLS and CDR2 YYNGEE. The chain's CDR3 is CASSVALAGSRETQYF. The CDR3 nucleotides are TGTGCCAGCAGCGTAGCACTAGCGGGGAGCAGGGAGACCCAGTACTTC.

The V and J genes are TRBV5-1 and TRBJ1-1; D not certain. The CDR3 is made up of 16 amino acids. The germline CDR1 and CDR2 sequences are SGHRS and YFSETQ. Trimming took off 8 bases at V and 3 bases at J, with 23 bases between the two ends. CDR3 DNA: TGCGCCAGTACGGTGGCAGGCTGGGTTTCGGACACTGAAGCTTTCTTT. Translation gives CASTVAGWVSDTEAFF.

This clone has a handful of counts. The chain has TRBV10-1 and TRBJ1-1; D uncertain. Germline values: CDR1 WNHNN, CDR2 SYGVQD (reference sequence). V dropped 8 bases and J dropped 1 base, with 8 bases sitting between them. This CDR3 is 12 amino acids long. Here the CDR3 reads CASEGPNTEAFF. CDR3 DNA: TGCGCCAGCGAAGGACCGAACACTGAAGCTTTCTTT.

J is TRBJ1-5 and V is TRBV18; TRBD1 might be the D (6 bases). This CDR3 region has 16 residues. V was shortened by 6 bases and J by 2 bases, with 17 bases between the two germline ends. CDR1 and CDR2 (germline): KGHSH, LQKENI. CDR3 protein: CASSPGGGHGNQPQHF. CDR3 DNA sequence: TGTGCCAGCTCTCCAGGAGGGGGACACGGCAATCAGCCCCAGCATTTT.

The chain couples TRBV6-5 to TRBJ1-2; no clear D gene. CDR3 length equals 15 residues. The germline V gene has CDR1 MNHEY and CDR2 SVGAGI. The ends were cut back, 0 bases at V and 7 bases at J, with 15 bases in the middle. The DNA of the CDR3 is TGTGCCAGCAGTTACTCGATGGGATCCGGTTCTGGCTACACCTTC. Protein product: CASSYSMGSGSGYTF.

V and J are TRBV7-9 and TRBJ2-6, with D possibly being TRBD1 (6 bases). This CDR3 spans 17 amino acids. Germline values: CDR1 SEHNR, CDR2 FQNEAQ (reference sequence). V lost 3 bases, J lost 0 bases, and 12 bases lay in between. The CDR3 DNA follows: TGTGCCAGCAGCTTCGGACAGACCCACTCTGGGGCCAACGTCCTGACTTTC. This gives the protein CASSFGQTHSGANVLTF.

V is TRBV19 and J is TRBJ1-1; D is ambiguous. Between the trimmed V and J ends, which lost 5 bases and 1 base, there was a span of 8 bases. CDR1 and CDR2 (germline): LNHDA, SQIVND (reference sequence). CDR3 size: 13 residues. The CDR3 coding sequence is TGTGCCAGTAGTGTCCTAGGGAACACTGAAGCTTTCTTT. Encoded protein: CASSVLGNTEAFF. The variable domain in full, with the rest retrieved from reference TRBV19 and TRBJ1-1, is DGGITQSPKYLFRKEGQNVTLSCEQNLNHDAMYWYRQDPGQGLRLIYYSQIVNDFQKGDIAEGYSVSREKKESFPLTVTSAQKNPTAFYLCASSVLGNTEAFFGQGTRLTVV.

This chain's CDR3 is CSGRTSQNTGELFF. CDR3 bases: TGCAGCGGGAGGACTAGCCAGAACACCGGGGAGCTGTTTTTT. The rearrangement joins TRBV29-1 to TRBJ2-2, with 8 bases fitting TRBD2. The CDR3 is made up of 14 amino acids. Germline lookup yields CDR1 SQVTM and CDR2 ANQGSEA. The V and J ends lost 7 bases and 1 base, in that order; junction bases with no gene match: 5.

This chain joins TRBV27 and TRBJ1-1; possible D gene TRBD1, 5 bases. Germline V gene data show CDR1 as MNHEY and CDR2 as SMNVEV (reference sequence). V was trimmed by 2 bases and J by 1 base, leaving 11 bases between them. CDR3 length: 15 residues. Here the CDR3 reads CASSLRWGTNTEAFF. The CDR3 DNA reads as TGTGCCAGCAGTTTACGATGGGGGACGAACACTGAAGCTTTCTTT.

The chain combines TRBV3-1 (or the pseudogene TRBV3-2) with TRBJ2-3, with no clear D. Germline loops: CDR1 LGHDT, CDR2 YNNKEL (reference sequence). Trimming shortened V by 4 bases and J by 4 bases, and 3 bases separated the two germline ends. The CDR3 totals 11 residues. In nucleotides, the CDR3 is TGTGCCAGCAGCCGCTCAGATACGCAGTATTTT. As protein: CASSRSDTQYF.

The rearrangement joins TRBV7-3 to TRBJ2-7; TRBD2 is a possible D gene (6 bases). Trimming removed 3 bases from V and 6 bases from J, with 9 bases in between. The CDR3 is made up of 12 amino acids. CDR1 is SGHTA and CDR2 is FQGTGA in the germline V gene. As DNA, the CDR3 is TGTGCCAGCAGCTTCCGGGGGTCCGAGCAGTACGTC. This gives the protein CASSFRGSEQYV.

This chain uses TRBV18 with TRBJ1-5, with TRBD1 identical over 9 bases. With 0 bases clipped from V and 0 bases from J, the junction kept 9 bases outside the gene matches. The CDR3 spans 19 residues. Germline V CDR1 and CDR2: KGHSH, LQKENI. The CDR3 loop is CASSPPRTGDLYSNQPQHF. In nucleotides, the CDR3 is TGTGCCAGCTCACCACCAAGGACAGGGGACCTCTATAGCAATCAGCCCCAGCATTTT. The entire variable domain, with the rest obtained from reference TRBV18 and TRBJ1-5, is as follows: NAGVMQNPRHLVRRRGQEARLRCSPMKGHSHVYWYRQLPEEGLKFMVYLQKENIIDESGMPKERFSAEFPKEGPSILRIQQVVRGDSAAYFCASSPPRTGDLYSNQPQHFGDGTRLSIL.

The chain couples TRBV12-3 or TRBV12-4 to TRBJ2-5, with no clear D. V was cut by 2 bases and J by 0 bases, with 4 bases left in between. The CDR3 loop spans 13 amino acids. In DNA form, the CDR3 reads TGTGCCAGCAGTTTACAGTACCAAGAGACCCAGTACTTC. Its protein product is CASSLQYQETQYF.

The CDR3 DNA is TGTGCCAGCAGCCCCTACGGGACTTCTCTGGAGACCCAGTACTTC. It is translated as CASSPYGTSLETQYF. The chain uses TRBV7-3 and TRBJ2-5; possible D gene TRBD2, 6 bases. Trimming took 5 bases from V and 5 from J, leaving 18 bases between them. This CDR3 region has 15 residues. Germline V lookup: CDR1 SGHTA, CDR2 FQGTGA.

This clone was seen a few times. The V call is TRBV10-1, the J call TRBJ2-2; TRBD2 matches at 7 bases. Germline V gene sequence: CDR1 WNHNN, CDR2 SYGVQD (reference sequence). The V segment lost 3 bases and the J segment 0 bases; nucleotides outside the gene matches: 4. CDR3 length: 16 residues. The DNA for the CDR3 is TGCGCCAGCAGTGATAGGGCGGGAGCGAACACCGGGGAGCTGTTTTTT. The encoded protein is CASSDRAGANTGELFF.

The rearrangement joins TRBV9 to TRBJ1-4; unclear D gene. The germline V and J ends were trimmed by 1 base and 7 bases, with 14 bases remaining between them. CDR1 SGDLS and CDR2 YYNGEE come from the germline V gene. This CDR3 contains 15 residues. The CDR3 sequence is CASSVTGRGIEKLFF. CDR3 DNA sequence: TGTGCCAGCAGCGTAACGGGCCGAGGTATTGAAAAACTGTTTTTT. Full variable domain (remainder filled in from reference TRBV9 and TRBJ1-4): DSGVTQTPKHLITATGQRVTLRCSPRSGDLSVYWYQQSLDQGLQFLIQYYNGEERAKGNILERFSAQQFPDLHSELNLSSLELGDSALYFCASSVTGRGIEKLFFGSGTQLSVL.

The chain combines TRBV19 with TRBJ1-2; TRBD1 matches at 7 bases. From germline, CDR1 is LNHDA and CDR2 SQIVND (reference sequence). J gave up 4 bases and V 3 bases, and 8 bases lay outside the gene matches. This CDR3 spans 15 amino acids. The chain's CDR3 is CASSIGAGGTYGYTF. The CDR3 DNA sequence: TGTGCCAGTAGTATCGGGGCAGGGGGGACCTATGGCTACACCTTC.

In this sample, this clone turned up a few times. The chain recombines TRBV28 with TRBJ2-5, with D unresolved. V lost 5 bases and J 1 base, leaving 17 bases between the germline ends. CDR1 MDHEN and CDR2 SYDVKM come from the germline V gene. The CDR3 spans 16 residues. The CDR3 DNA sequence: TGTGCCAGCAGTCCCTCGTACATACATACCCAAGAGACCCAGTACTTC. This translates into CASSPSYIHTQETQYF.

The CDR3 DNA sequence: TGTGCCAGCAGCTTATTGGCCGGCTTCTCTGGAAACACCATATATTTT. Residues: CASSLLAGFSGNTIYF. The V and J genes are TRBV11-2 and TRBJ1-3; D remains ambiguous. The CDR3 runs 16 residues. Per the germline V gene, CDR1 is SGHAT and CDR2 is FQNNGV. V lost 2 bases and J 0 bases, leaving 11 bases between the germline ends.

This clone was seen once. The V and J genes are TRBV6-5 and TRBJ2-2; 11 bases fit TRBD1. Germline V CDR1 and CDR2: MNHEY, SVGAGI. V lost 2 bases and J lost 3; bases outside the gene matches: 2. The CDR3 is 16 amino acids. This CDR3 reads CASSYGDRGDTGELFF. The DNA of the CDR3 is TGTGCCAGCAGTTACGGGGACAGGGGGGACACCGGGGAGCTGTTTTTT.

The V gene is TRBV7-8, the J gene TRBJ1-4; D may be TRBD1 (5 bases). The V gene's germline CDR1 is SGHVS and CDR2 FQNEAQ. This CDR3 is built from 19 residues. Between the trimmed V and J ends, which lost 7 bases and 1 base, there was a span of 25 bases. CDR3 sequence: CASTPPPAGGPGTNEKLFF. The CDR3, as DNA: TGTGCCAGCACCCCACCCCCCGCGGGGGGACCTGGAACTAATGAAAAACTGTTTTTT.